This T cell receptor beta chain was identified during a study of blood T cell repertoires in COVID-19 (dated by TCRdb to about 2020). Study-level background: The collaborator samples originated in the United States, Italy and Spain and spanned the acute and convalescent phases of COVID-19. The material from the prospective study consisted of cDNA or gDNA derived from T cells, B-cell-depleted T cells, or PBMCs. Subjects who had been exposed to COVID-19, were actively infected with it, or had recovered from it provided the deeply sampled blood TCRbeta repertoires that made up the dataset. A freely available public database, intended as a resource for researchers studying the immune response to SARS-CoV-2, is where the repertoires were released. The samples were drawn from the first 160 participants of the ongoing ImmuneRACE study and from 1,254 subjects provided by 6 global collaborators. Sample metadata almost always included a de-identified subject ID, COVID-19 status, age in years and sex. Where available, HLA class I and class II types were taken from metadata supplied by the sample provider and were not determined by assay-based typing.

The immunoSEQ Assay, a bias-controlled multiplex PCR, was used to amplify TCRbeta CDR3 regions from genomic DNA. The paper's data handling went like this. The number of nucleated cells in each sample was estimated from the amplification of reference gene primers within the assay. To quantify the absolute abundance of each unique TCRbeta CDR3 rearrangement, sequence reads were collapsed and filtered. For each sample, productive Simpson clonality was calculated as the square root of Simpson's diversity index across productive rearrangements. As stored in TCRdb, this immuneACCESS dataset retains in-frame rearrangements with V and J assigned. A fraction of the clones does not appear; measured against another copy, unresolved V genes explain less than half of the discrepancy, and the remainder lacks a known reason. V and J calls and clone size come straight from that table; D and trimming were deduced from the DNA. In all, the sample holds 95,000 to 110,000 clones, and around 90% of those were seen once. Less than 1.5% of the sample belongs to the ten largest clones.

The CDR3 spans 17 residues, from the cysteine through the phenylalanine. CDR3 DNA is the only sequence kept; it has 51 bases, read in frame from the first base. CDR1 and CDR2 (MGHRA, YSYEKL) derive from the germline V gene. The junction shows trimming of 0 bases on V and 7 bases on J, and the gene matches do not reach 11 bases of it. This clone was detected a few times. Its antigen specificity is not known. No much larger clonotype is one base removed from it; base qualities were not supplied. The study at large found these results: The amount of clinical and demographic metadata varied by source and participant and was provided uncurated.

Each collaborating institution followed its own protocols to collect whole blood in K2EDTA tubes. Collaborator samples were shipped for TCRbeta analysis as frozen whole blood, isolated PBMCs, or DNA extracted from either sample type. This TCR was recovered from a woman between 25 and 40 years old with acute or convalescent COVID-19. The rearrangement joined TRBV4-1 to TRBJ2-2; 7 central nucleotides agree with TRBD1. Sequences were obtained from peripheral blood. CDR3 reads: CASSQDPAGGWGGELFF. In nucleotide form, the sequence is TGCGCCAGCAGCCAAGATCCGGCAGGGGGTTGGGGCGGGGAGCTGTTTTTT.